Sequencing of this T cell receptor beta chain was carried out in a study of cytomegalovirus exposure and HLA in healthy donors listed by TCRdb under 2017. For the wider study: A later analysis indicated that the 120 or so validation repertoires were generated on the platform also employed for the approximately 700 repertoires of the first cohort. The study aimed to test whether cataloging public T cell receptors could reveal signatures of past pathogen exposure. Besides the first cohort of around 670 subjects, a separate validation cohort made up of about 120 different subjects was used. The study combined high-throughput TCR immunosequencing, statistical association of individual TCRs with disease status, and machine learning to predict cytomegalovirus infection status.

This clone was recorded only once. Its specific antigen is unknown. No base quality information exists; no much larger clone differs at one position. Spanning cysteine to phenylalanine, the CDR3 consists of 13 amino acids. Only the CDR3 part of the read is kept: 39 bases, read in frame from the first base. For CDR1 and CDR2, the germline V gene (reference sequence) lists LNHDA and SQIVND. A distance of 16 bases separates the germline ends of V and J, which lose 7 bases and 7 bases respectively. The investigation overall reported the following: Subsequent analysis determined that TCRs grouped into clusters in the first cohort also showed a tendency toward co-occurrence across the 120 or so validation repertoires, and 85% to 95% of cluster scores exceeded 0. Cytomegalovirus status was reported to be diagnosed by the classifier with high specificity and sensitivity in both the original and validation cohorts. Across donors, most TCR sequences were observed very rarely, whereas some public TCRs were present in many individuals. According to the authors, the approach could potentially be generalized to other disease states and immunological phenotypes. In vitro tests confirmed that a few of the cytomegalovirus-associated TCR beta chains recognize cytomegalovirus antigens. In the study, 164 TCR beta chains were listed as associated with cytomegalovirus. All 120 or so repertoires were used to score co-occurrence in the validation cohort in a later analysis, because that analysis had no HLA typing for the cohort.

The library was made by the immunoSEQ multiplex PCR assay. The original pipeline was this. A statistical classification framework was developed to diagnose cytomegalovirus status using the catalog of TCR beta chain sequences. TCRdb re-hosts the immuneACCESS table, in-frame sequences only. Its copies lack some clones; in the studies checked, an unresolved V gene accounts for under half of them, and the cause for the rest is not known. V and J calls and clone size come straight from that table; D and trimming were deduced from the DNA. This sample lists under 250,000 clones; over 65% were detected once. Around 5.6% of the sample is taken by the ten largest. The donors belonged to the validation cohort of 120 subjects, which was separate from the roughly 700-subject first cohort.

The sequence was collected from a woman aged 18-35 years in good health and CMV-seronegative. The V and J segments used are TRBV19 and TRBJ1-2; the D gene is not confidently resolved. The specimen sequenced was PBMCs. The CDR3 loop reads CASKSGVRSGYTF. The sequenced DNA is TGTGCCAGTAAATCCGGGGTTCGGTCTGGCTACACCTTC.